This T cell receptor beta chain stems from a study of T cell responses to AZD1222 COVID-19 vaccine. Turning to the study itself: Researchers grouped second doses given at about 4 or about 12 weeks into one pool. Findings and limits, study-wide: Baseline seropositives among AZD1222 recipients totaled only six or seven.

CDR1 is SGDLS and CDR2 is YYNGEE in the germline V gene. V gave up 0 bases and J gave up 4 bases, with 14 bases separating them. This CDR3 region has 16 residues. A word on this clone: Its antigen is currently unknown.

Assay: immunoSEQ multiplex PCR; the TCRdb copy retains only in-frame clones and omits some. The sample lists roughly 75,000 clones; around 84% were seen once. The chain combines TRBV9 with TRBJ2-1; D may be TRBD2 (7 bases). This specimen consisted of peripheral blood, obtained on day 0 of AZD1222 vaccination. This TCR came from an adult in good health. CDR3 DNA: TGTGCCAGCAGCGTAGGTGCGGGGGCTCAATACAATGAGCAGTTCTTC. This gives the protein CASSVGAGAQYNEQFF.